This TCR beta chain was recovered during a study of T cells in Graves' hyperthyroidism and ophthalmopathy. General study points: Ophthalmopathy and stable hyperthyroidism were separated by a 13 V-J model. Ophthalmopathy prediction by the model preceded onset by a median roughly 6 months. Also found in blood were most expanded thyroid clonotypes above 0.001.

The CDR3 regions of TCR beta were amplified from RNA transcripts. Using the HTBI primer set, a first-round RT-PCR was run on the TCR CDR3. TCRdb re-called the multiplex PCR reads with MiXCR, one entry per CDR3 protein. The sample shows about 350,000 distinct CDR3 sequences, approximately 14% of them seen only once. Germline V lookup: CDR1 MGHDK, CDR2 SYGVNS. V shed 9 bases, J shed 0 bases, and the junction held 7 bases outside the gene matches. The length of the CDR3 is 14 residues. As for this clonotype: Its cognate antigen is unknown.

Patients showing uncontrolled infection, other autoimmune disease, pregnancy or lactation were ineligible. The sequenced material came from blood. The TCR originated in a woman between 40 and 50 years old with Graves' ophthalmopathy. V gene TRBV25-1 combines with J gene TRBJ1-1; TRBD1 matches 7 bases. Here the CDR3 reads CASRDSGMNTEAFF. The DNA for the CDR3 is TGTGCCAGTAGGGACAGCGGTATGAACACTGAAGCTTTCTTT.